Listed below are T cell receptor beta chains from one sample, sequenced in a study of cytomegalovirus exposure and HLA in healthy donors. Here immunoSEQ multiplex PCR was the method, and the copy in TCRdb shows in-frame clones only, minus some. The table records about 110,000 clones, 78% of them present only once. Source material: PBMCs. These receptors were taken from a man aged 25 to 45 in good health and CMV-seronegative. CDR3s include the opening cysteine and the closing phenylalanine or tryptophan. Each record gives: J gene, clone size, V gene, D gene, CDR3 protein, CDR3 DNA. A D gene is named only where the DNA matches it firmly. Only part of the rows carry a size: once, few, many, or a class if the clone is expanded.

J: TRBJ2-7
size: NA
V: TRBV7-6
D: NA
CDR3: CASSAQGPYEQYF
DNA: TGTGCCAGCAGCGCACAGGGTCCCTACGAGCAGTACTTC

J: TRBJ2-7
size: NA
V: TRBV7-8
D: NA
CDR3: CASSLASGGPYEQYF
DNA: TGTGCCAGCAGCTTAGCTTCAGGGGGGCCCTACGAGCAGTACTTC

J: TRBJ2-7
size: NA
V: TRBV2
D: NA
CDR3: CASSDGGASGEQYF
DNA: TGTGCCAGCAGTGATGGCGGAGCCTCGGGGGAGCAGTACTTC

J: TRBJ2-1
size: NA
V: TRBV21-1
D: NA
CDR3: CASSTGSSYNEQFF
DNA: TGTGCCAGCAGCACCGGGAGTTCCTACAATGAGCAGTTCTTC

J: TRBJ1-1
size: few
V: TRBV18
D: NA
CDR3: CASSQTVMNTEAFF
DNA: TGTGCCAGCTCACAGACAGTTATGAACACTGAAGCTTTCTTT

J: TRBJ2-1
size: NA
V: TRBV6-5
D: TRBD2
CDR3: CASSGRSGSLNEQFF
DNA: TGTGCCAGCAGTGGGAGGAGCGGGAGTCTTAATGAGCAGTTCTTC

J: TRBJ2-7
size: NA
V: TRBV5-6
D: TRBD1
CDR3: CASSQSLGQGAYEQYF
DNA: TGTGCCAGCAGCCAAAGCCTGGGACAGGGGGCCTACGAGCAGTACTTC

J: TRBJ2-7
size: NA
V: TRBV6-5
D: TRBD1
CDR3: CASRPRDRAHEQYF
DNA: TGTGCCAGCAGACCCCGGGACAGGGCCCACGAGCAGTACTTC

J: TRBJ1-4
size: few
V: TRBV6-6
D: NA
CDR3: CASSFTEPGTGEKLFF
DNA: TGTGCCAGCAGTTTCACCGAGCCCGGGACTGGCGAAAAACTGTTTTTT

J: TRBJ2-4
size: NA
V: TRBV7-2
D: TRBD2
CDR3: CASSLVTSGGTKNIQYF
DNA: TGTGCCAGCAGCTTAGTGACTAGCGGGGGTACCAAAAACATTCAGTACTTC

J: TRBJ2-1
size: NA
V: TRBV6-5
D: NA
CDR3: CASSSKEGTEQFF
DNA: TGTGCCAGCAGTTCGAAGGAGGGGACTGAGCAGTTCTTC

J: TRBJ1-1
size: once
V: TRBV30
D: TRBD1
CDR3: CAWSPDRAEAFF
DNA: TGTGCCTGGAGTCCGGACAGGGCTGAAGCTTTCTTT

J: TRBJ2-7
size: NA
V: TRBV6-5
D: TRBD2
CDR3: CASSYASGSYEQYF
DNA: TGTGCCAGCAGTTACGCTAGCGGGAGCTACGAGCAGTACTTC

J: TRBJ2-5
size: NA
V: TRBV15
D: NA
CDR3: CATSRSGYQETQYF
DNA: TGTGCCACCAGCAGATCCGGGTATCAAGAGACCCAGTACTTC

J: TRBJ2-7
size: few
V: TRBV5-1
D: NA
CDR3: CASSFNYEQYF
DNA: TGCGCCAGCAGCTTTAACTACGAGCAGTACTTC

J: TRBJ2-3
size: few
V: TRBV19
D: TRBD2
CDR3: CASSIGTRADTQYF
DNA: TGTGCCAGTAGTATAGGGACTAGGGCAGATACGCAGTATTTT

J: TRBJ2-3
size: NA
V: TRBV2
D: TRBD2
CDR3: CASGLAGTRLSADTQYF
DNA: TGTGCCAGCGGATTAGCCGGGACTAGGCTCTCGGCAGATACGCAGTATTTT

J: TRBJ2-7
size: few
V: TRBV10-3
D: TRBD2
CDR3: CAISTSGGYEQYF
DNA: TGTGCCATCAGTACTAGCGGGGGCTACGAGCAGTACTTC

J: TRBJ2-7
size: NA
V: TRBV5-4
D: TRBD2
CDR3: CASSFATSGGYEQYF
DNA: TGTGCCAGCAGCTTTGCCACTAGCGGGGGTTACGAGCAGTACTTC

J: TRBJ2-7
size: NA
V: TRBV10-3
D: NA
CDR3: CAISDWASRKDEQYF
DNA: TGTGCCATCAGCGATTGGGCCTCCCGTAAGGACGAGCAGTACTTC

J: TRBJ2-1
size: NA
V: TRBV5-6
D: NA
CDR3: CASSLAGNYNEQFF
DNA: TGTGCCAGCAGCTTGGCAGGGAACTACAATGAGCAGTTCTTC

J: TRBJ2-7
size: NA
V: TRBV6-1
D: TRBD1
CDR3: CASSEGQKYF
DNA: TGTGCCAGCAGTGAGGGACAGAAGTACTTC